Below are 27 T cell receptor beta chains sequenced from a single sample in a study of T cell clonality in common variable immunodeficiency (dated by TCRdb to the mid-2010s). The library relied on the immunoSEQ multiplex PCR assay. TCRdb obtained this table from immuneACCESS and retained in-frame rearrangements with V and J assigned. These tables miss some clones; where compared with another copy, unresolved V genes account for less than half of the shortfall, and the remainder is unexplained. For this sample the table reports tens of thousands of clones, with no clone seen just once. The ten top clones hold over 2% of the sample. Sequencing was done on a sample of peripheral blood mononuclear cells. Receptor source: a person aged 18-69 years in good health.

This clone was recorded at least ten times. The read is 3 residues too short to cover the CDR3 end, so that end is filled in from the germline J gene. V usage is TRBV30 and J usage is TRBJ2-1, with TRBD1 as a possible D gene (5 bases). V lost 2 bases, J lost 1 base, and 12 bases lay in between. The CDR3 consists of 15 residues. The germline gives CDR1 GTSNPN, CDR2 SVGIG (reference sequence). The CDR3 reads CAWSPGLWSYNEQFF. CDR3 DNA (partial): TGTGCCTGGAGTCCAGGGTTATGGTCCTACAATGAG.

This clone was seen repeatedly, ten times or more. The CDR3 is cut off 3 residues early in the read; its end comes from the germline J gene. This chain uses TRBV20-1 with TRBJ1-6, with D unresolved. The CDR3 contains 12 residues. Germline loops: CDR1 DFQATT, CDR2 SNEGSKA (reference sequence). V was shortened by 0 bases and J by 11 bases, with 8 bases between the two germline ends. Incomplete CDR3 DNA: TGCAGTGCTAGAGACGAGGTGACACCC. Amino acid sequence: CSARDEVTP. The entire CDR3 reads CSARDEVTPLHF.

This clone was detected many times. Coverage ceases 3 residues before the CDR3 finishes, and the germline J gene fills in the end. V is TRBV6-2 or TRBV6-3 and J is TRBJ1-1; 7 bases match TRBD1. Germline V CDR1 and CDR2: MNHEY, SVGEGT. V trimming: 7 bases; J trimming: 4 bases; junction bases outside the gene matches: 12. CDR3 length: 15 residues. CDR3 in amino acids: CASIRAPTGFTEAFF. The covered CDR3 bases are TGTGCCAGCATCCGCGCACCGACAGGGTTCACTGAA.

This clone was observed many times. The read is 3 residues too short to cover the CDR3 end, so that end is filled in from the germline J gene. The chain uses TRBV2 and TRBJ2-2, with D tentatively TRBD1 or TRBD2 (5 bases each). Germline lookup yields CDR1 SNHLY and CDR2 FYNNEI. The CDR3 spans 15 residues. Trimming took off 7 bases at V and 4 bases at J, with 16 bases between the two ends. CDR3 DNA, as far as it was read: TGTGCCAGCAACCCCGAGGCAGGGAGCACCGGGGAG. Protein product: CASNPEAGSTGE. The entire CDR3 protein reads CASNPEAGSTGELFF.

This clone was seen many times. Incomplete CDR3 DNA: TGTGCCAGCAGTACCTATCCTAGCACTGAA. Translating it yields CASSTYPSTE. In full, the CDR3 is CASSTYPSTEAFF. This chain uses TRBV2 with TRBJ1-1; D remains unclear. The read ends 3 residues before the CDR3 terminus; that terminus is restored from the germline J gene. The CDR3 extends over 13 amino acids. V was pared by 5 bases and J by 4 bases, with 11 bases between. Germline V gene lookup returns CDR1 SNHLY and CDR2 FYNNEI.

As for this clone: The missing CDR3 end, 3 residues past where the read stops, is filled in from the germline J gene. This chain uses TRBV7-8 with TRBJ2-7; 9 bases are shared with TRBD2. Unmatched junction bases numbered 6, after V lost 3 bases and J lost 3 bases. The CDR3 runs to 15 residues. Germline assignment: CDR1 SGHVS and CDR2 FQNEAQ. Partial CDR3 DNA: TGTGCCAGCAGCTTTTCAGCGGGGGGTTTCTACGAG. Translation: CASSFSAGGFYE. The whole CDR3 protein reads CASSFSAGGFYEQYF. Variable domain in full (rest from reference TRBV7-8 and TRBJ2-7): GAGVSQSPRYKVAKRGQDVALRCDPISGHVSLFWYQQALGQGPEFLTYFQNEAQLDKSGLPSDRFFAERPEGSVSTLKIQRTQQEDSAVYLCASSFSAGGFYEQYFGPGTRLTVT.

In this sample, this clone turned up many times. The observed sequence ends 3 residues before the CDR3 terminus, with the missing tail filled in from the germline J gene. The chain links TRBV6-4 to TRBJ2-7, with 10 bases fitting TRBD2. Germline CDR1 and CDR2: MRHNA and SNTAGT. J was trimmed by 0 bases and V by 9 bases; bases with no gene match: 5. This CDR3 region has 14 residues. CDR3 sequence: CARKSGRASYEQYF. The covered CDR3 bases are TGTGCCAGAAAAAGCGGGAGGGCCTCCTACGAG.

Ten or more counts support this clone. The CDR3 DNA, read in part, is TGTGCCAGTAGTACCCGACAGGGGAAGAGGTATGAAAAA. Its protein is CASSTRQGKRYEK. The CDR3 in its entirety is CASSTRQGKRYEKLFF. The rearrangement joins TRBV19 to TRBJ1-4, with 8 bases fitting TRBD1. From the germline J gene comes the end of the CDR3, since the read stops 3 residues before it. V trimming: 4 bases; J trimming: 6 bases; junction bases outside the gene matches: 10. There are 16 residues in the CDR3. Germline CDR1 and CDR2: LNHDA and SQIVND (reference sequence).

This clone came up many times. The read ends 3 residues before the CDR3 terminus; that terminus is restored from the germline J gene. The V and J genes are TRBV2 and TRBJ2-7, with D maybe TRBD2 (6 bases). The germline V gene has CDR1 SNHLY and CDR2 FYNNEI. The CDR3 covers 12 residues. Trimming left V 5 bases short and J 6 bases short, with 11 bases between. The CDR3 sequence: CASSLTRSEQYF. The sequenced CDR3 bases are TGTGCCAGCAGTCTGACTAGAAGCGAG.

This clone was found many times. Read coverage stops 3 residues before the CDR3 terminus; the germline J gene supplies the remainder. This chain links TRBV19 with TRBJ2-1; D perhaps matches TRBD2 (7 bases). Trimming removed 3 bases at V and 7 bases at J, with 16 bases between. The CDR3 spans 15 residues. CDR1 LNHDA and CDR2 SQIVND come from the germline V gene (reference sequence). CDR3 in amino acids: CASSIVGGPGNEQFF. CDR3 DNA (partial): TGTGCCAGTAGTATTGTGGGGGGGCCTGGGAATGAG.

There are many counts of this clone. The CDR3 is cut off 3 residues early in the read; its end comes from the germline J gene. The chain combines TRBV2 with TRBJ2-5; TRBD2 aligns across 7 bases. J lost 5 bases, V lost 4 bases, and 4 bases had no gene match. The CDR3 is made up of 13 amino acids. Per the germline V gene, CDR1 is SNHLY and CDR2 is FYNNEI. The sequenced part of the CDR3 DNA is TGTGCCAGCAGTGGACTAGCAGTGGAGACC. It encodes CASSGLAVET. The full CDR3 is CASSGLAVETQYF.

This clone was observed many times. The CDR3 sequence is CAISEERYTDTYTF. The part of the CDR3 DNA that was read is TGTGCCATCAGTGAGGAGCGGTACACAGATACC. V is TRBV10-3 and J is TRBJ1-2; D is unclear. The read gets to within 3 residues of the CDR3 end, and the germline J gene fills in the rest. The CDR3 is made up of 14 amino acids. Germline values: CDR1 ENHRY, CDR2 SYGVKD.

This clone was counted at least ten times. Partial CDR3 DNA: TGTGCCAGCAGCGATCAACAGGGTCGGGGCTATGGC. It codes for CASSDQQGRGYG. The full CDR3 reads CASSDQQGRGYGYTF. This chain connects TRBV5-4 to TRBJ1-2, with D possibly TRBD1 on 6 matching bases. The read gets to within 3 residues of the CDR3 end, and the germline J gene fills in the rest. V was clipped by 4 bases and J by 4 bases, with 17 bases between them. There are 15 residues in the CDR3. Germline CDR1 is SGHNT and CDR2 is YYREEE (reference sequence). Full variable domain (rest looked up from reference TRBV5-4 and TRBJ1-2): ETGVTQSPTHLIKTRGQQVTLRCSSQSGHNTVSWYQQALGQGPQFIFQYYREEENGRGNFPPRFSGLQFPNYSSELNVNALELDDSALYLCASSDQQGRGYGYTFGSGTRLTVV.

This clone was seen at least ten times. From the germline J gene comes the end of the CDR3, since the read stops 3 residues before it. V usage is TRBV5-1 and J usage is TRBJ2-7; 8 positions agree with TRBD2. Per the germline V gene, CDR1 is SGHRS and CDR2 is YFSETQ. There are 15 residues in the CDR3. V shed 9 bases and J 1 base; nucleotides not matched to a gene: 12. The CDR3 loop is CATAPGGGVSYEQYF. The DNA read from the CDR3 is TGCGCCACCGCTCCCGGGGGGGGAGTTTCCTACGAG.

This clone showed up many times. The sequence runs out 3 residues before the end of the CDR3; the remainder is reconstructed from the germline J gene. V is TRBV9 and J is TRBJ2-1; 13 nucleotides align to TRBD2. The V segment lost 3 bases and the J segment 9 bases; nucleotides outside the gene matches: 3. The length of the CDR3 is 14 residues. Per the germline V gene, CDR1 is SGDLS and CDR2 is YYNGEE. The DNA read from the CDR3 is TGTGCCAGCAGCGGAGGGACTAGCGGGACTGAG. It is translated as CASSGGTSGTE. The full CDR3 protein reads CASSGGTSGTEQFF.

Note on this clone: Read data end 3 residues before the CDR3 end; the end is taken from the germline J gene. V and J are TRBV30 and TRBJ1-2; D is unresolved. CDR1 GTSNPN and CDR2 SVGIG come from the germline V gene (reference sequence). CDR3 size: 12 residues. The CDR3 sequence: CAWGLAVNDYTF. The sequenced part of the CDR3 DNA is TGTGCCTGGGGACTAGCGGTCAATGAC.

This clone showed up many times. The sequenced fragment ends 3 residues before the CDR3 boundary, so the rest is inferred from the germline J gene. The chain couples TRBV10-3 to TRBJ2-3; 8 positions match TRBD2. Germline CDR1 ENHRY, CDR2 SYGVKD. This CDR3 is built from 15 residues. V was clipped by 6 bases and J by 2 bases; unmatched bases: 7. Incomplete CDR3 DNA: TGTGCCATCAGCCCCGGGGGGGCCTACACAGATACG. Amino acid sequence: CAISPGGAYTDT. The CDR3 reads in full as CAISPGGAYTDTQYF.

This clone showed up many times. The read gets to within 3 residues of the CDR3 end, and the germline J gene fills in the rest. The gene calls are TRBV5-4 and TRBJ2-7, with D tentatively TRBD2 (7 bases). CDR3 length: 14 residues. Germline lookup yields CDR1 SGHNT and CDR2 YYREEE (reference sequence). V lost 0 bases to trimming and J lost 2 bases, with 9 bases between them. CDR3 residues: CASSLEGGAYEQYF. CDR3 DNA, as far as it was read: TGTGCCAGCAGCTTGGAGGGGGGGGCCTACGAG.

The sample holds many counts of this clone. The read ends 3 residues early relative to the CDR3; the germline J gene fills the gap. The chain recombines TRBV6-1 with TRBJ1-2; D uncertain. The CDR3 runs to 12 residues. Deletions cut 4 bases from V and 4 bases from J, with 7 bases between. Germline V CDR1 and CDR2: MNHNS, SASEGT. This chain's CDR3 is CASSASGYGYTF. The sequenced part of the CDR3 DNA is TGTGCCAGCAGTGCGTCGGGCTATGGC.

Many counts were recorded for this clone. The DNA ends 3 residues before the CDR3 does, and the rest of the CDR3 is filled in from the germline J gene. The rearrangement links TRBV13 to TRBJ2-7, with D possibly matching TRBD1 (6 bases). CDR3 length: 16 residues. Germline lookup yields CDR1 PRHDT and CDR2 FYEKMQ (reference sequence). Trimming cost V 5 bases and J 3 bases, with 20 bases left between them. This CDR3 is CASSARGSGPFYEQYF. The covered CDR3 bases are TGTGCCAGCAGCGCCAGGGGTAGTGGACCCTTCTACGAG.

With regard to this clone: The CDR3 goes on 3 residues after the read ends, and that part is filled in from the germline J gene. The chain employs TRBV5-1 and TRBJ2-3; the D is unclear. The CDR3 runs to 14 residues. CDR1 and CDR2 from the germline V gene are SGHRS and YFSETQ. Trimming removed 2 bases at V and 2 bases at J, with 9 bases between. The part of the CDR3 DNA that was read is TGCGCCAGCAGCTTCAGGAGAGTCACAGATACG. Translating it yields CASSFRRVTDT. The full-length CDR3 reads as CASSFRRVTDTQYF.

Many counts were recorded for this clone. With the read ending 3 residues before the CDR3 end, the germline J gene is used to fill in that end. V is TRBV20-1 and J is TRBJ2-3; tentatively, D is TRBD1 (5 bases). This CDR3 is built from 15 residues. Germline V gene data show CDR1 as DFQATT and CDR2 as SNEGSKA (reference sequence). V gave up 3 bases and J gave up 0 bases, with 13 bases separating them. The CDR3 is CSASRLQVSTDTQYF. The part of the CDR3 DNA that was read is TGCAGTGCTAGTAGGTTACAGGTCAGCACAGATACG.

This clone showed up just a few times. The read falls 3 residues short of the CDR3 end, and the missing part is taken from the germline J gene. J is TRBJ2-3 and V is TRBV18; D is uncertain. Per the germline V gene, CDR1 is KGHSH and CDR2 is LQKENI. This CDR3 spans 13 amino acids. The CDR3 bases that were read are TGTGCCAGCTCTCCCAATAGCCAAGAGACG. This gives the protein CASSPNSQET. The full-length CDR3 reads as CASSPNSQETQYF.

This clone has a count of ten or more. The read ends 3 residues before the CDR3 terminus; that terminus is restored from the germline J gene. This rearrangement joins TRBV2 to TRBJ1-1; the D gene is possibly TRBD1 (6 bases). This CDR3 comprises 13 residues. The germline V gene has CDR1 SNHLY and CDR2 FYNNEI. Trimming removed 11 bases at V and 4 bases at J, with 17 bases between. The sequenced part of the CDR3 DNA is TGTGCCGGGAACAGGGTATACGGCACTGAA. Amino acids: CAGNRVYGTE. The full-length CDR3 reads as CAGNRVYGTEAFF.

This clone occurred many times. The read finishes 3 residues shy of the CDR3 end, and the germline J gene is used to complete it. The gene calls are TRBV7-3 and TRBJ1-1, with TRBD1 matching over 7 bases. The V gene end was trimmed by 5 bases and the J gene end by 5 bases; junction bases not matched to a gene: 5. This CDR3 spans 13 amino acids. CDR1 is SGHTA and CDR2 is FQGTGA in the germline V gene. The part of the CDR3 DNA that was read is TGTGCCAGCAGCCAAGGGGGCCGGACTGAA. Protein sequence: CASSQGGRTE. The CDR3 reads in full as CASSQGGRTEAFF.

This clone was seen many times. With the read ending 3 residues before the CDR3 end, the germline J gene is used to fill in that end. The chain recombines TRBV6-2 or TRBV6-3 with TRBJ2-6; no clear D gene. This CDR3 is built from 15 residues. Trimming shortened V by 10 bases and J by 0 bases, and 13 bases separated the two germline ends. CDR1 and CDR2 (germline): MNHEY, SVGEGT. CDR3 bases read: TGTGCCACCTTCAGCAGGAACTCTGGGGCCAACGTC. This translates into CATFSRNSGANV. The complete CDR3 protein is CATFSRNSGANVLTF.

This clone was seen at least ten times. The DNA ends 3 residues before the CDR3 does, and the rest of the CDR3 is filled in from the germline J gene. The J gene is TRBJ1-2, the V gene TRBV6-1, with unresolved D. Germline CDR1 MNHNS, CDR2 SASEGT. V was shortened by 0 bases and J by 2 bases, with 7 bases between the two germline ends. CDR3 length: 14 amino acids. The CDR3: CASSEAPGNYGYTF. The DNA read from the CDR3 is TGTGCCAGCAGTGAAGCCCCAGGCAACTATGGC.